This T cell receptor beta chain was sequenced for a study of blood T cell repertoires in COVID-19. Assay used: immunoSEQ multiplex PCR; TCRdb lists only in-frame clones, some missing. The sample contains roughly 150,000 clones, around 90% of which appear only once. This clone was detected only a few times. CDR1 and CDR2 from the germline V gene are MDHEN and SYDVKM. The CDR3 consists of 15 residues. Trimming took 7 bases from V and 0 from J, leaving 15 bases between them. This sequence joins TRBV28 and TRBJ1-2; possibly TRBD1 for D (5 bases). The source material was peripheral blood. The TCR comes from a man younger than 35 with COVID-19, enrolled during active disease. CDR3 in DNA: TGTGCCAGCAAAGAGGAGGGACTAGCTAACTATGGCTACACCTTC. It is translated as CASKEEGLANYGYTF.